This T cell receptor (beta chain) was profiled in a study of early T cells in non-severe SARS-CoV-2 infection. Study at large: Sequencing was performed on bulk RNA from unsorted whole blood, leaving chains unpaired. Overall study findings and caveats: Anti-spike CD8 responses were favored by VDJdb matching, which missed private and CD4 specificities.

Note on this clonotype: No antigen is known for it.

Per the germline V gene, CDR1 is MNHEY and CDR2 is SVGAGI. The CDR3 spans 13 residues. V was shortened by 7 bases and J by 6 bases, with 12 bases between the two germline ends. Researchers attached unique molecular identifiers to individual cDNA molecules. MiXCR was run by TCRdb on the 5' RACE reads, yielding one entry per CDR3 protein. This table has fewer than 85,000 distinct CDR3 sequences, roughly 12% appearing once. The source was whole blood, collected at baseline. The chain combines TRBV6-5 with TRBJ1-4, with a weak D call TRBD1 (6 bases). The sequence was obtained from an adult who was a healthcare worker with PCR-confirmed SARS-CoV-2 infection or an uninfected control (not recorded which). The CDR3, as DNA: TGTGCCAGCACCCGAGGGGGGGATGAAAAACTGTTTTTT. This sequence encodes CASTRGGDEKLFF.